Presented here are 6 T cell receptor beta chains from one specimen sequenced in a study of T cell repertoires in cytomegalovirus infection. No antigens are known for them. Using its own MiXCR run on the reads, TCRdb lists one record per CDR3 protein. The sample carries 340,000 or so distinct CDR3 sequences, 20% to 25% recorded once. Specimen: cultured PBMCs, collected from culture after CMV antigen stimulation. Receptor source: a human donor in good health (CMV status not recorded). Some clones in this sample may be carry-over from other donors' samples.

The chain couples TRBV29-1 to TRBJ1-1; weak D call: TRBD1 (5 bases). CDR1 SQVTM and CDR2 ANQGSEA come from the germline V gene. Trimming cost V 6 bases and J 1 base, with 21 bases left between them. The CDR3 extends over 16 amino acids. DNA for the CDR3: TGCAGCGTGGGGCCTCTAAGCCACCGCCAGAACACTGAAGCTTTCTTT. It codes for CSVGPLSHRQNTEAFF.

The CDR3: CAWSVASGIVDTQYF. CDR3 DNA sequence: TGTGCCTGGAGTGTCGCTAGCGGGATCGTAGATACGCAGTATTTT. V and J are TRBV30 and TRBJ2-3, with TRBD2 matching over 9 bases. The germline V gene has CDR1 GTSNPN and CDR2 SVGIG (reference sequence). The CDR3 has 15 amino acids. V was clipped by 0 bases and J by 5 bases; unmatched bases: 6.

The V and J genes are TRBV12-3 or TRBV12-4 and TRBJ1-2; unclear D gene. Trimming removed 3 bases at V and 1 base at J, with 6 bases between. The CDR3 runs 13 residues. CDR3 region: CASSLQVNYGYTF. In DNA form, the CDR3 reads TGTGCCAGCAGTTTGCAGGTTAACTATGGCTACACCTTC.

The chain carries TRBV18 and TRBJ1-6, with TRBD1 matching over 7 bases. CDR1 and CDR2 from the germline V gene are KGHSH and LQKENI. Trimming at V came to 4 bases and at J to 10 bases, leaving 13 bases not matched to a gene. The length of the CDR3 is 16 residues. The DNA for the CDR3 is TGTGCCAGCTCACTAAACGCAGGGGGTGAAGGGTCACCCCTCCACTTT. Residues: CASSLNAGGEGSPLHF. The full variable domain, its missing parts supplied by reference TRBV18 and TRBJ1-6, is NAGVMQNPRHLVRRRGQEARLRCSPMKGHSHVYWYRQLPEEGLKFMVYLQKENIIDESGMPKERFSAEFPKEGPSILRIQQVVRGDSAAYFCASSLNAGGEGSPLHFGNGTRLTVT.

This clonotype has just a few counts. V usage is TRBV7-9 and J usage is TRBJ2-5; 10 nucleotides align to TRBD2. Germline CDR1 and CDR2: SEHNR and FQNEAQ (reference sequence). Losses at the gene ends were 5 bases for V and 2 bases for J; bases not matched to a gene: 5. The CDR3 covers 15 residues. This CDR3 reads CASSTGTSAQETQYF. The CDR3 DNA reads as TGTGCCAGCAGCACGGGGACTAGCGCTCAAGAGACCCAGTACTTC.

In its sample, this clonotype was seen a few times. J is TRBJ2-6 and V is TRBV27; D gene unclear. The ends were cut back, 7 bases at V and 0 bases at J, with 16 bases in the middle. Germline loops: CDR1 MNHEY, CDR2 SMNVEV (reference sequence). This CDR3 comprises 17 residues. CDR3 sequence reads: CASKGGFPLSGANVLTF. The DNA for the CDR3 is TGTGCCAGCAAGGGTGGATTTCCCCTCTCTGGGGCCAACGTCCTGACTTTC.